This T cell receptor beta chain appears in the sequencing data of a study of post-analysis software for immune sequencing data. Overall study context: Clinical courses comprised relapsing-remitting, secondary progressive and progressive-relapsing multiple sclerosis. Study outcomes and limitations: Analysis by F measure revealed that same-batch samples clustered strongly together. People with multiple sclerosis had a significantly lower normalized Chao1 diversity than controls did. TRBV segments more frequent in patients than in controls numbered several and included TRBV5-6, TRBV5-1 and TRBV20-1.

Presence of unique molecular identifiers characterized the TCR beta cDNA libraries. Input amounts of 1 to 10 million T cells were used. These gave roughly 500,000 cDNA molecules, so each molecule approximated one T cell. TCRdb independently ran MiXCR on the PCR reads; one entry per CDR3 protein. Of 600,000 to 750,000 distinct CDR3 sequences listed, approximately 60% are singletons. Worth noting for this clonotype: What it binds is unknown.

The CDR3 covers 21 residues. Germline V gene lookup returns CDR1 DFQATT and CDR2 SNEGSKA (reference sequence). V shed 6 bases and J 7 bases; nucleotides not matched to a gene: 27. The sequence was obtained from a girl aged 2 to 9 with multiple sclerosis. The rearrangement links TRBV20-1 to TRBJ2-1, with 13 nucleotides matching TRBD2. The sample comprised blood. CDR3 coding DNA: TGCAGTGCCCGGCCAACAGGGGTCCTAGGACTAGCGGGAGTAGGGTGGAATGAGCAGTTCTTC. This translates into CSARPTGVLGLAGVGWNEQFF.